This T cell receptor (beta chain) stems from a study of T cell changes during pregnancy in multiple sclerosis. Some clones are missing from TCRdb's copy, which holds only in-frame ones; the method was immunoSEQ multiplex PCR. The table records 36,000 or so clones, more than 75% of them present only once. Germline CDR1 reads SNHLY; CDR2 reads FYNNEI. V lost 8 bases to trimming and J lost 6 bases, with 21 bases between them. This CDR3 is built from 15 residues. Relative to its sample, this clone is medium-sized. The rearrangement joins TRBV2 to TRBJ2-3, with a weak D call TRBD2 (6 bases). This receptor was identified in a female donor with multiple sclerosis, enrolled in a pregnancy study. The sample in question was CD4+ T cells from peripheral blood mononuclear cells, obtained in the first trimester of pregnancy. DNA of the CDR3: TGTGCCAGCCAGCTCCGCAGGGAGGAACGGGATACGCAGTATTTT. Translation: CASQLRREERDTQYF.